These 21 T cell receptor beta chains were sequenced from one sample in a study of CD8 T cells in ankylosing spondylitis (TCRdb year 2017). The library was prepared using 5' RACE. Sequencer: Illumina HiSeq 2500. Using fastp at Q25 and MiXCR, TCRdb reprocessed the public reads and kept productive beta chains. Rows are combined by CDR3 protein, so each entry shows the most common genes and DNA. This sample has about 120,000 distinct CDR3 sequences in its table, and roughly 13% of those were observed once. The ten largest clonotypes hold roughly 3% of the sample. Sequencing was carried out using blood, either unsorted or a sorted T cell fraction (not recorded which). The receptors here all came from a female donor with ankylosing spondylitis or in good health (not recorded which).

This clonotype was detected ten times or more. The chain recombines TRBV6-1 with TRBJ2-7, with D maybe TRBD1 (6 bases). Between the trimmed V and J ends, which lost 6 bases and 3 bases, there was a span of 18 bases. The CDR3 contains 15 residues. Per the germline V gene, CDR1 is MNHNS and CDR2 is SASEGT. Written as DNA, the CDR3 is TGTGCCAGCAGGAGGGACAACCCCTTGGGCTACGAGCAGTACTTC. Translation: CASRRDNPLGYEQYF.

Points on this clonotype: This may be a read error, as it is one base from a much larger clone. The gene calls are TRBV14 and TRBJ2-7; no clear D. The V and J ends lost 4 bases and 8 bases respectively, with 18 bases between them. This CDR3 region has 14 residues. The V gene's germline CDR1 is SGHDN and CDR2 FVKESK. CDR3 residues: CASSRLQYPNKQYF. The CDR3 DNA follows: TGTGCCAGCAGCCGATTACAGTACCCCAACAAGCAGTACTTC.

This clonotype was detected ten times or more. This CDR3 is CASSLVGPPDEQFF. CDR3 DNA sequence: TGCGCCAGCAGCTTAGTAGGGCCTCCCGATGAGCAGTTCTTC. The J gene is TRBJ2-1, the V gene TRBV5-1; the D is unclear. Germline V CDR1 and CDR2: SGHRS, YFSETQ. The CDR3 has 14 amino acids. V shed 2 bases and J shed 8 bases, with 14 bases lying between them.

This clonotype was seen many times. V is TRBV29-1 and J is TRBJ2-1, with TRBD2 identical over 10 bases. The CDR3 covers 13 residues. V lost 5 bases to trimming and J lost 5 bases; unmatched junction nucleotides: 3. CDR1 and CDR2 (germline): SQVTM, ANQGSEA. The CDR3 region is CSVPSGRNNEQFF. CDR3 in DNA: TGCAGCGTTCCTAGCGGGAGAAACAATGAGCAGTTCTTC.

This clonotype was counted ten times or more. The CDR3 region is CSAHRDRLYGYTF. CDR3 sequence (DNA): TGCAGTGCTCATAGGGACAGATTGTATGGCTACACCTTC. The chain carries TRBV20-1 and TRBJ1-2, with 7 bases lining up with TRBD1. Germline CDR1 DFQATT, CDR2 SNEGSKA (reference sequence). The CDR3 totals 13 residues. Trimming took 5 bases from V and 5 from J; bases not matched to a gene: 8.

CDR3 region: CASKGQPGEETQYF. CDR3 coding DNA: TGTGCCAGCAAAGGACAGCCTGGGGAAGAGACCCAGTACTTC. The rearrangement links TRBV6-1 to TRBJ2-5, with D perhaps TRBD1 (6 bases). The V end was cut by 7 bases, the J end by 3 bases, with 15 bases between. The CDR3 length is 14 residues. Germline V gene sequence: CDR1 MNHNS, CDR2 SASEGT.

This clonotype was seen more than once but under ten times. This rearrangement joins TRBV6-5 to TRBJ1-3, with no clear D. Looked up from germline, CDR1 is MNHEY and CDR2 is SVGAGI. The CDR3 runs 18 residues. V was cut by 0 bases and J by 0 bases, with 15 bases left in between. The CDR3 protein is CASSYSTTKVYSGNTIYF. The CDR3 DNA sequence: TGTGCCAGCAGTTACTCGACTACAAAGGTGTACTCTGGAAACACCATATATTTT.

In the case of this clonotype: Being one base from a much bigger clone, this may be a read error. The chain employs TRBV12-3 or TRBV12-4 and TRBJ2-7; 11 bases fit TRBD2. The CDR3 sequence is 15 residues long. The CDR3 bases are TGTGCCGGCAGTTTCTCCACTAGCGGGAGATACGAGCAGTACTTC. Its protein product is CAGSFSTSGRYEQYF.

This clonotype was counted once. A read error may explain this, as a much larger clone is one base away. For the CDR3, the DNA is TGCACCAGCAGCCAACCGAAGGACATTCTGGGAGCTTTCTTT. It codes for CTSSQPKDILGAFF. The gene calls are TRBV4-1 and TRBJ1-1; a weak D match, TRBD1 (5 bases). Germline assignment: CDR1 MGHRA and CDR2 YSYEKL. The CDR3 totals 14 residues.

Concerning this clonotype itself: One end of the junction does not line up with germline, which may come from a read error. The chain is built from TRBV11-3 and TRBJ2-3; D might be TRBD2 (7 bases). CDR3 length equals 15 residues. Per the germline V gene, CDR1 is SGHNT and CDR2 is YENEEA. CDR3 protein: CVSSFGGGGSDTQYF. In DNA form, the CDR3 reads TGTGTCAGCAGCTTTGGCGGGGGCGGATCAGATACGCAGTATTTT.

V and J are TRBV5-4 and TRBJ2-1; D may be TRBD2 (7 bases). The germline V and J ends were trimmed by 4 bases and 6 bases, with 17 bases remaining between them. Germline V gene sequence: CDR1 SGHNT, CDR2 YYREEE (reference sequence). The CDR3 extends over 15 amino acids. The DNA of the CDR3 is TGTGCCAGCAGCCTGGGGGGGCGGGGGCTCAATGAGCAGTTCTTC. This sequence encodes CASSLGGRGLNEQFF.

This clonotype was detected many times. The chain uses TRBV2 and TRBJ2-7; D is uncertain. The CDR3 runs 11 residues. CDR1 is SNHLY and CDR2 is FYNNEI in the germline V gene. The V and J ends lost 7 bases and 2 bases respectively, with 6 bases between them. The CDR3 nucleotides are TGTGCCAGCAAAGTCGCCTACGAGCAGTACTTC. It codes for CASKVAYEQYF.

This clonotype was recorded many times. This rearrangement joins TRBV5-1 to TRBJ1-1; maybe TRBD1 (5 bases). The V end lost 0 bases, the J end lost 5 bases, and 14 bases lay between the germline ends. The germline V gene encodes CDR1 SGHRS and CDR2 YFSETQ. The CDR3 has 15 amino acids. The CDR3 region is CASSLVGDGRTEAFF. The CDR3 DNA sequence: TGCGCCAGCAGCTTGGTGGGGGATGGAAGAACTGAAGCTTTCTTT.

V gene TRBV3-1 combines with J gene TRBJ2-7, with a possible D match to TRBD2 (5 bases). The V and J ends lost 1 base and 2 bases respectively, with 12 bases between them. The CDR3 is made up of 15 amino acids. Germline loops: CDR1 LGHDT, CDR2 YNNKEL (reference sequence). Here the CDR3 reads CASSQAGRTTYEQYF. CDR3 bases: TGTGCCAGCAGCCAAGCGGGGAGAACAACCTACGAGCAGTACTTC.

A remark on this clonotype: At one end, the junction sequence differs from germline, possibly due to a read error. The V gene is TRBV29-1, the J gene TRBJ2-5; D is unresolved. The CDR3 covers 12 residues. CDR1 SQVTM and CDR2 ANQGSEA come from the germline V gene. CDR3 sequence reads: CTVRLYQETQYF. CDR3 DNA: TGCACCGTTAGACTGTATCAAGAGACCCAGTACTTC.

In this sample, this clonotype turned up a few times. One junction end disagrees with the germline gene, perhaps due to a read error. V and J are TRBV20-1 and TRBJ1-6; D gene ambiguous. Germline V gives CDR1 DFQATT, CDR2 SNEGSKA (reference sequence). This CDR3 is built from 14 residues. The CDR3 sequence is CSARDSVTDSPLHF. In DNA, the CDR3 is TGCAGTGCTAGAGACAGCGTAACAGATTCCCCCCTCCACTTT.

This clonotype was observed at least ten times. J is TRBJ1-6 and V is TRBV3-1, with a possible D match to TRBD1 (6 bases). Deletions cut 0 bases from V and 8 bases from J, with 14 bases between. The CDR3 contains 16 residues. The germline V gene encodes CDR1 LGHDT and CDR2 YNNKEL (reference sequence). The CDR3 DNA reads TGTGCCAGCAGCCAAGATAGGAGTAGGGGGTATTCACCCCTCCACTTT. Amino acid sequence: CASSQDRSRGYSPLHF. The full variable domain, with the rest looked up from reference TRBV3-1 and TRBJ1-6, is DTAVSQTPKYLVTQMGNDKSIKCEQNLGHDTMYWYKQDSKKFLKIMFSYNNKELIINETVPNRFSPKSPDKAHLNLHINSLELGDSAVYFCASSQDRSRGYSPLHFGNGTRLTVT.

This clonotype occurred many times. The rearrangement joins TRBV7-9 to TRBJ1-6; D unclear. V gave up 5 bases and J gave up 0 bases, with 11 bases separating them. The germline gives CDR1 SEHNR, CDR2 FQNEAQ (reference sequence). The CDR3 contains 16 residues. Here the CDR3 DNA reads TGTGCCAGCAGCCCCCAGTCGAGCTCCTATAATTCACCCCTCCACTTT. This encodes CASSPQSSSYNSPLHF.

Comment on this clonotype: A much bigger clone sits one base away, suggesting this may be a read error. The J gene is TRBJ1-2, the V gene TRBV29-1; no firm D call. Germline CDR1 is SQVTM and CDR2 is ANQGSEA. The CDR3 is 16 amino acids. The CDR3 loop reads CSVEDLERIGNYGHTF. The CDR3 nucleotides read TGCAGCGTTGAAGATCTCGAAAGAATAGGGAACTATGGCCACACCTTC.

In nucleotides, the CDR3 is TGTGCCAGCAGTCCCAACCTCAGGGGGGCCTATGGCTACACCTTC. This gives the protein CASSPNLRGAYGYTF. The chain has TRBV12-3 or TRBV12-4 and TRBJ1-2; 7 nucleotides line up with TRBD1. Trimming took 5 bases from V and 4 from J; bases not matched to a gene: 10. The CDR3 is 15 residues long.

The V gene is TRBV7-9, the J gene TRBJ1-6; D unclear. The germline CDR1 and CDR2 sequences are SEHNR and FQNEAQ (reference sequence). There are 16 residues in the CDR3. V was shortened by 6 bases and J by 0 bases, with 12 bases between the two germline ends. For the CDR3, the DNA is TGTGCCAGCAGTCTTGGGAGGAGCTCCTATAATTCACCCCTCCACTTT. It codes for CASSLGRSSYNSPLHF.